This paragraph reports one TCR beta chain. There were TCR beta CDR3 regions amplified from RNA transcripts. In the first-round RT-PCR of the TCR CDR3, the HTBI primer set was used. MiXCR, run by TCRdb on the multiplex PCR reads, gives a single entry per CDR3 protein. The sample includes fewer than 250,000 distinct CDR3 sequences, roughly 15% of them seen just once. The data stem from a study of T cells in Graves' hyperthyroidism and ophthalmopathy. The CDR3 runs 13 residues. The V and J ends lost 0 bases and 6 bases respectively, with 9 bases between them. Germline V gives CDR1 SGHNT, CDR2 YYREEE (reference sequence).

J is TRBJ1-1 and V is TRBV5-4, with D perhaps matching TRBD1 (5 bases). The clonotype comes from a woman between 18 and 29 years old with Graves' ophthalmopathy. The sample comprised blood. The CDR3 DNA reads as TGTGCCAGCAGCTTGGTCGGGGGGGCTGAAGCTTTCTTT. Amino acids: CASSLVGGAEAFF.